The 23 T cell receptor beta chains below come from one sample, sequenced in a study of CD8 T cells in Susac syndrome. The authors reverse transcribed about 0.5 to 1 ug RNA with random hexamers. Using its own MiXCR run on the immunoSEQ multiplex PCR reads, TCRdb lists one record per CDR3 protein. This table holds roughly 89,000 distinct CDR3 sequences, 95% to 97% found once. Sequenced material: CD8+ T cells from PBMCs. These receptors came from a human donor with Susac syndrome.

This chain uses TRBV3-1 with TRBJ2-2, with D perhaps TRBD2 (6 bases). Germline CDR1 is LGHDT and CDR2 is YNNKEL (reference sequence). The CDR3 extends over 16 amino acids. The germline V and J ends were trimmed by 6 bases and 4 bases, with 18 bases remaining between them. Here the CDR3 DNA reads TGTGCCAGCAGACTAACGGGAGAAGAGTCCACCGGGGAGCTGTTTTTT. This gives the protein CASRLTGEESTGELFF.

V usage is TRBV24-1 and J usage is TRBJ2-1, with 7 bases that match TRBD1. The CDR3 is 13 amino acids. Per the germline V gene, CDR1 is KGHDR and CDR2 is SFDVKD. Trimming cost V 9 bases and J 4 bases; bases outside gene matches: 5. CDR3 sequence: CATSQGPYNEQFF. CDR3 in DNA: TGTGCCACCTCACAGGGGCCGTACAATGAGCAGTTCTTC.

The CDR3, as DNA: TGTGCCAGCAGCCGGACAGGGTCTAGCACAGATACGCAGTATTTT. Translation: CASSRTGSSTDTQYF. V gene TRBV7-2 combines with J gene TRBJ2-3; TRBD1 aligns across 8 bases. V lost 5 bases and J lost 0; bases outside the gene matches: 4. CDR1 is SGHTA, CDR2 FQGNSA, per germline. The CDR3 has 15 residues.

V and J are TRBV20-1 and TRBJ2-7; 10 nucleotides align to TRBD2. Germline CDR1 DFQATT, CDR2 SNEGSKA (reference sequence). This CDR3 region has 14 residues. V lost 4 bases, J lost 5 bases, and 8 bases stayed unmatched. The CDR3 here is CSATSGGAKDEQYF. CDR3 coding DNA: TGCAGTGCTACCAGCGGGGGGGCCAAGGACGAGCAGTACTTC.

The rearrangement uses TRBV20-1 and TRBJ2-7, with D possibly being TRBD1 (6 bases). Deletions cut 5 bases from V and 4 bases from J, with 15 bases between. The CDR3 extends over 13 amino acids. Germline values: CDR1 DFQATT, CDR2 SNEGSKA (reference sequence). In DNA, the CDR3 is TGCAGTGCTGCAGGGGTTCGCATGTACGAGCAGTACTTC. Protein product: CSAAGVRMYEQYF.

The chain is built from TRBV12-3 or TRBV12-4 and TRBJ2-7; D is possibly TRBD1 (5 bases). With 1 base removed from V and 8 bases from J, the gap between germline ends came to 9 bases. The CDR3 sequence is 12 residues long. This chain's CDR3 is CASSLEDIQQYF. CDR3 DNA: TGTGCCAGCAGTTTAGAGGACATCCAGCAGTACTTC.

This chain uses TRBV9 with TRBJ1-5; 8 bases agree with TRBD1. The germline V gene encodes CDR1 SGDLS and CDR2 YYNGEE. V dropped 4 bases and J dropped 4; count of bases not matched to a gene: 7. This CDR3 contains 15 residues. This chain's CDR3 is CASSPGTGDNQPQHF. DNA of the CDR3: TGTGCCAGCAGCCCAGGGACAGGCGATAATCAGCCCCAGCATTTT.

The rearrangement uses TRBV12-5 and TRBJ1-1; D is unresolved. Trimming removed 7 bases from V and 3 bases from J, with 12 bases in between. CDR1 is LGHNT and CDR2 is FRNRAP in the germline V gene. The CDR3 runs 13 residues. The CDR3 loop reads CASAPNGDTEAFF. The CDR3 DNA reads as TGTGCTAGTGCCCCAAACGGAGACACTGAAGCTTTCTTT. Full variable domain (rest looked up from reference TRBV12-5 and TRBJ1-1): DARVTQTPRHKVTEMGQEVTMRCQPILGHNTVFWYRQTMMQGLELLAYFRNRAPLDDSGMPKDRFSAEMPDATLATLKIQPSEPRDSAVYFCASAPNGDTEAFFGQGTRLTVV.

The rearrangement joins TRBV29-1 to TRBJ1-3, with no clear D. The V end lost 0 bases, the J end lost 0 bases, and 12 bases lay between the germline ends. CDR1 SQVTM and CDR2 ANQGSEA come from the germline V gene. The CDR3 has 16 residues. CDR3 in DNA: TGCAGCGTTGAAGATCTAAACAGAAACTCTGGAAACACCATATATTTT. Protein product: CSVEDLNRNSGNTIYF.

The gene calls are TRBV9 and TRBJ2-3; 7 nucleotides match TRBD2. V was clipped by 1 base and J by 5 bases; unmatched bases: 4. The germline V gene encodes CDR1 SGDLS and CDR2 YYNGEE. This CDR3 is built from 14 residues. CDR3 in DNA: TGTGCCAGCAGCGTAAGCGGGGTTGAAGATACGCAGTATTTT. Translating it yields CASSVSGVEDTQYF.

The chain combines TRBV5-4 with TRBJ2-3; 7 bases fit TRBD2. Germline CDR1 and CDR2: SGHNT and YYREEE (reference sequence). The V gene end was trimmed by 4 bases and the J gene end by 2 bases; junction bases not matched to a gene: 10. The CDR3 runs to 16 residues. The CDR3 DNA sequence: TGTGCCAGCAGCCGGGAGGCGGGATTTTACACAGATACGCAGTATTTT. Its translation: CASSREAGFYTDTQYF.

The chain uses TRBV29-1 and TRBJ1-2, with TRBD1 matching over 8 bases. CDR3 length equals 13 residues. With V trimmed by 5 bases and J by 2 bases, 4 bases remained unmatched. Germline V gives CDR1 SQVTM, CDR2 ANQGSEA. The DNA of the CDR3 is TGCAGCGTTCAGAGACAGGGGAACTATGGCTACACCTTC. Its protein product is CSVQRQGNYGYTF.

This chain joins TRBV30 and TRBJ2-7; D may be TRBD1 (6 bases). The germline CDR1 and CDR2 sequences are GTSNPN and SVGIG (reference sequence). V gave up 3 bases and J gave up 8 bases, with 14 bases separating them. The CDR3 is 12 amino acids. CDR3 in amino acids: CAWSIGTTQQYF. DNA for the CDR3: TGTGCCTGGAGCATCGGGACAACCCAGCAGTACTTC.

The chain is built from TRBV29-1 and TRBJ1-4; 7 bases are shared with TRBD1. The V and J ends lost 4 bases and 2 bases, in that order; junction bases with no gene match: 25. CDR1 and CDR2 from the germline V gene are SQVTM and ANQGSEA. The CDR3 is 21 amino acids. The CDR3 region is CSVVGTEGSSGLRGTNEKLFF. Here the CDR3 DNA reads TGCAGCGTTGTTGGGACAGAGGGAAGTTCGGGCCTGAGGGGGACTAATGAAAAACTGTTTTTT. Full variable domain (remainder filled in from reference TRBV29-1 and TRBJ1-4): SAVISQKPSRDICQRGTSLTIQCQVDSQVTMMFWYRQQPGQSLTLIATANQGSEATYESGFVIDKFPISRPNLTFSTLTVSNMSPEDSSIYLCSVVGTEGSSGLRGTNEKLFFGSGTQLSVL.

V usage is TRBV27 and J usage is TRBJ2-7; perhaps TRBD1 as D (5 bases). The V gene lost 2 bases and the J gene lost 3 bases, with 11 bases spanning the gap. The CDR3 sequence is 14 residues long. Germline CDR1 reads MNHEY; CDR2 reads SMNVEV (reference sequence). CDR3 sequence: CASSLLGQYYEQYF. CDR3 nucleotides: TGTGCCAGCAGTTTACTGGGGCAATACTACGAGCAGTACTTC.

The rearrangement uses TRBV14 and TRBJ1-4; 8 positions agree with TRBD1. CDR3 length equals 14 residues. V trimming: 4 bases; J trimming: 5 bases; junction bases outside the gene matches: 3. CDR1 and CDR2 (germline): SGHDN, FVKESK. In DNA form, the CDR3 reads TGTGCCAGCAGCCCAGGGGGCGTCAATGAAAAACTGTTTTTT. Translation gives CASSPGGVNEKLFF.

The chain recombines TRBV15 with TRBJ2-5; weak D call: TRBD2 (5 bases). CDR1 is LNHNV and CDR2 is YYDKDF in the germline V gene (reference sequence). The CDR3 is 13 residues long. V was pared by 1 base and J by 5 bases, with 8 bases between. This CDR3 reads CATSRAGLETQYF. The DNA of the CDR3 is TGTGCCACCAGCAGAGCGGGGTTGGAGACCCAGTACTTC.

CDR3 coding DNA: TGTGCCAGCAGCTTAGTGCGAGGGTGGAATGAGCAGTTCTTC. Encoded protein: CASSLVRGWNEQFF. V is TRBV7-9 and J is TRBJ2-1; tentatively, D is TRBD2 (5 bases). Germline V lookup: CDR1 SEHNR, CDR2 FQNEAQ (reference sequence). The CDR3 covers 14 residues. Trimming took off 1 base at V and 7 bases at J, with 11 bases between the two ends.

This sequence joins TRBV20-1 and TRBJ1-5; D gene ambiguous. CDR1 and CDR2 (germline): DFQATT, SNEGSKA (reference sequence). The V end lost 6 bases, the J end lost 0 bases, and 9 bases lay between the germline ends. CDR3 length: 13 residues. The CDR3 nucleotides read TGCAGTGCGGGCAGTAATAGCAATCAGCCCCAGCATTTT. It translates to CSAGSNSNQPQHF.

V usage is TRBV15 and J usage is TRBJ1-2, with D hard to call. CDR1 is LNHNV and CDR2 is YYDKDF in the germline V gene (reference sequence). V was shortened by 4 bases and J by 4 bases, with 16 bases between the two germline ends. This CDR3 region has 15 residues. CDR3: CATSKEIISPYGYTF. As DNA, the CDR3 is TGTGCCACCAGCAAAGAAATCATTTCTCCCTATGGCTACACCTTC.

This chain links TRBV27 with TRBJ1-3; 7 bases map to TRBD1. CDR1 is MNHEY and CDR2 is SMNVEV in the germline V gene (reference sequence). The CDR3 is made up of 13 amino acids. The junction had 0 bases not matched to a gene; V was cut back by 4 bases and J by 3 bases. The CDR3 is CASSWDSGNTIYF. In DNA, the CDR3 is TGTGCCAGCAGTTGGGACAGTGGAAACACCATATATTTT.

The gene calls are TRBV7-9 and TRBJ2-7; 8 bases are shared with TRBD1. The V segment lost 6 bases and the J segment 5 bases; nucleotides outside the gene matches: 15. The germline gives CDR1 SEHNR, CDR2 FQNEAQ (reference sequence). The length of the CDR3 is 16 residues. This CDR3 reads CASSSYTGQGHHEQYF. The CDR3 DNA is TGTGCCAGCAGTTCTTACACCGGACAGGGACACCACGAGCAGTACTTC.

The rearrangement uses TRBV7-6 and TRBJ2-1; maybe TRBD2 (6 bases). V was cut by 6 bases and J by 0 bases, with 9 bases left in between. This CDR3 comprises 14 residues. Per germline, CDR1 SGHVS and CDR2 FNYEAQ. This CDR3 is CASSGGFSYNEQFF. For the CDR3, the DNA is TGTGCCAGCAGTGGAGGGTTCTCCTACAATGAGCAGTTCTTC.